A single sample is the source of the 16 T cell receptor beta chains below, sequenced in a study of early T cells in non-severe SARS-CoV-2 infection. TCRdb itself ran the 5' RACE reads through MiXCR, one entry per CDR3 protein. The sample carries roughly 28,000 distinct CDR3 sequences, roughly 6% recorded once. The sample comprised whole blood. Receptors originate from an adult who was a healthcare worker with PCR-confirmed SARS-CoV-2 infection or an uninfected control (not recorded which).

This clonotype was found many times. The V gene is TRBV7-2, the J gene TRBJ2-3; D call uncertain. CDR3 length: 18 amino acids. Germline values: CDR1 SGHTA, CDR2 FQGNSA. The V end was cut by 4 bases, the J end by 0 bases, with 20 bases between. DNA for the CDR3: TGTGCCAGCAGCTCCCATCCCCCTGTGGATAGGAGCACAGATACGCAGTATTTT. This gives the protein CASSSHPPVDRSTDTQYF.

This clonotype was seen repeatedly, ten times or more. The V call is TRBV7-6, the J call TRBJ1-6; the D is unclear. This CDR3 spans 14 amino acids. V lost 5 bases, J lost 7 bases, and 12 bases lay in between. The V gene's germline CDR1 is SGHVS and CDR2 FNYEAQ. This CDR3 is CASSPPTPNSPLHF. CDR3 DNA sequence: TGTGCCAGCAGCCCTCCCACACCGAATTCACCCCTCCACTTT.

This clonotype was detected many times. The V gene is TRBV5-1, the J gene TRBJ2-5; D is unclear. Trimming removed 0 bases from V and 2 bases from J, with 11 bases in between. CDR1 SGHRS and CDR2 YFSETQ come from the germline V gene. The CDR3 sequence is 15 residues long. The CDR3: CASSLAMSVQETQYF. The CDR3 DNA is TGCGCCAGCAGCTTGGCCATGTCAGTTCAAGAGACCCAGTACTTC. Filled out from reference TRBV5-1 and TRBJ2-5, the complete variable domain reads KAGVTQTPRYLIKTRGQQVTLSCSPISGHRSVSWYQQTPGQGLQFLFEYFSETQRNKGNFPGRFSGRQFSNSRSEMNVSTLELGDSALYLCASSLAMSVQETQYFGPGTRLLVL.

This clonotype has a handful of counts. The CDR3 reads CSARSGGGGDTQYF. DNA of the CDR3: TGCAGTGCTAGAAGCGGGGGAGGAGGAGATACGCAGTATTTT. The chain couples TRBV20-1 to TRBJ2-3, with 8 bases lining up with TRBD2. The CDR3 is 14 amino acids. The ends lost 2 bases at V and 5 bases at J; junction bases unmatched: 6. The germline gives CDR1 DFQATT, CDR2 SNEGSKA (reference sequence).

This clonotype has a count of ten or more. V gene TRBV11-2 combines with J gene TRBJ2-2; a possible D gene is TRBD1 (6 bases). Germline lookup yields CDR1 SGHAT and CDR2 FQNNGV. This CDR3 region has 16 residues. V lost 5 bases, J lost 1 base, and 14 bases lay in between. The CDR3 sequence is CASSPLGAQNTGELFF. Written as DNA, the CDR3 is TGTGCCAGCAGCCCTCTGGGGGCGCAGAACACCGGGGAGCTGTTTTTT.

This clonotype occurred many times. J is TRBJ2-5 and V is TRBV27, with TRBD2 as a possible D gene (6 bases). Germline loops: CDR1 MNHEY, CDR2 SMNVEV (reference sequence). The CDR3 runs 16 residues. V was shortened by 0 bases and J by 4 bases, with 15 bases between the two germline ends. The CDR3: CASSLSGGSVGETQYF. In nucleotides, the CDR3 is TGTGCCAGCAGTTTATCGGGGGGATCGGTAGGAGAGACCCAGTACTTC.

This clonotype was picked up a small number of times. J is TRBJ1-6 and V is TRBV5-4; D perhaps matches TRBD1 (5 bases). CDR3 length: 12 residues. V was clipped by 3 bases and J by 15 bases, with 13 bases between them. The germline CDR1 and CDR2 sequences are SGHNT and YYREEE (reference sequence). The CDR3 DNA reads TGTGCCAGCAGCTGGGGGGAGAATAGCCTCCACTTT. This translates into CASSWGENSLHF.

This clonotype has ten or more counts. This chain uses TRBV20-1 with TRBJ2-7; maybe TRBD2 (5 bases). Germline CDR1 is DFQATT and CDR2 is SNEGSKA (reference sequence). V was trimmed by 6 bases and J by 2 bases, leaving 14 bases between them. The CDR3 has 13 residues. CDR3 protein: CSALTDGAYEQYF. CDR3 DNA sequence: TGCAGTGCCCTGACCGACGGGGCCTACGAGCAGTACTTC.

With regard to this clonotype: This could be a read error, since a much larger clone is one nucleotide away. The chain links TRBV11-2 to TRBJ2-6; D uncertain. The CDR3 covers 13 residues. The germline V gene has CDR1 SGHAT and CDR2 FQNNGV. V shed 8 bases and J shed 1 base, with 6 bases lying between them. The CDR3 coding sequence is TGTGCCAGCTGCCCTTCTGGGGCCAACGTCCTGACTTTC. Protein: CASCPSGANVLTF. The complete variable domain, with remaining parts taken from reference TRBV11-2 and TRBJ2-6, reads EAGVAQSPRYKIIEKRQSVAFWCNPISGHATLYWYQQILGQGPKLLIQFQNNGVVDDSQLPKDRFSAERLKGVDSTLKIQPAKLEDSAVYLCASCPSGANVLTFGAGSRLTVL.

This clonotype was counted ten times or more. The genes are TRBV12-3 or TRBV12-4 and TRBJ1-5; 7 bases map to TRBD1. Unmatched junction bases numbered 7, after V lost 3 bases and J lost 5 bases. This CDR3 has 15 residues. DNA for the CDR3: TGTGCCAGCAGTTTGAGGGGGCTTCGGGATCAGCCCCAGCATTTT. Its translation: CASSLRGLRDQPQHF.

This clonotype has a count of ten or more. V is TRBV13 and J is TRBJ1-1; possibly TRBD1 for D (6 bases). Looked up from germline, CDR1 is PRHDT and CDR2 is FYEKMQ (reference sequence). The V and J ends lost 7 bases and 0 bases respectively, with 15 bases between them. The CDR3 is 15 residues long. The CDR3 here is CASTPQGPLNTEAFF. As DNA, the CDR3 is TGTGCCAGCACCCCACAGGGCCCTTTGAACACTGAAGCTTTCTTT.

The rearrangement links TRBV20-1 to TRBJ2-2; D not certain. The CDR3 is 13 residues long. V lost 3 bases and J lost 4, with 9 bases in between. Germline V CDR1 and CDR2: DFQATT, SNEGSKA (reference sequence). The DNA for the CDR3 is TGCAGTGCTAGGCCTCTGGGCACCGGGGAGCTGTTTTTT. Translated: CSARPLGTGELFF.

This clonotype came up many times. This chain joins TRBV11-2 and TRBJ2-7; the match to TRBD1 covers 9 bases. The length of the CDR3 is 13 residues. The V gene's germline CDR1 is SGHAT and CDR2 FQNNGV. J was trimmed by 7 bases and V by 3 bases; bases with no gene match: 4. The CDR3 DNA reads as TGTGCCAGCAGCTTTGGACAGGGGCGAGAGCAGTACTTC. Translating it yields CASSFGQGREQYF.

This clonotype was observed a handful of times. The chain recombines TRBV20-1 with TRBJ2-1; TRBD1 matches at 8 bases. This CDR3 contains 16 residues. Germline V gives CDR1 DFQATT, CDR2 SNEGSKA (reference sequence). J lost 1 base, V lost 6 bases, and 11 bases had no gene match. The CDR3: CSANPGGRGSYNEQFF. DNA for the CDR3: TGCAGTGCCAACCCAGGGGGCCGGGGGTCCTACAATGAGCAGTTCTTC.

This clonotype appeared many times. The chain joins TRBV29-1 to TRBJ2-1; 11 nucleotides match TRBD2. The length of the CDR3 is 14 residues. Germline trimming cut 4 bases from V and 4 bases from J; bases unmatched to any gene: 3. Per the germline V gene, CDR1 is SQVTM and CDR2 is ANQGSEA. CDR3 in DNA: TGCAGCGTTGTAGGGACTAGCGGTTACAATGAGCAGTTCTTC. Translating gives CSVVGTSGYNEQFF.

This clonotype was detected many times. The chain employs TRBV28 and TRBJ2-7; D not resolved. The CDR3 runs to 12 residues. Germline V gene sequence: CDR1 MDHEN, CDR2 SYDVKM. V was trimmed by 6 bases and J by 3 bases, leaving 9 bases between them. The CDR3 here is CASRSQYYEQYF. As DNA, the CDR3 is TGTGCCAGCAGATCACAGTACTACGAGCAGTACTTC.